This T cell receptor beta chain was sequenced for a study of T cells in Graves' hyperthyroidism and ophthalmopathy. Germline V gives CDR1 MGHDK, CDR2 SYGVNS. The CDR3 covers 14 residues. RNA transcripts gave rise to amplified TCR beta CDR3 regions. With the HTBI primer set, the TCR CDR3 went through a first round of RT-PCR. MiXCR, run by TCRdb on the multiplex PCR reads, gives a single entry per CDR3 protein. Of about 570,000 distinct CDR3 sequences listed, 46% are singletons. Study-level results: Stable hyperthyroidism was separated from ophthalmopathy by a model based on 13 V-J features.

This clonotype appeared once. What it recognizes is unknown. Uncontrolled infection, other autoimmune disease, pregnancy or lactation disqualified patients from enrolment. The receptor's source is an adult woman with Graves' disease, either hyperthyroidism or ophthalmopathy (not recorded which). Sequences were obtained from peripheral blood or thyroid tissue (not recorded which). V is TRBV25-1 and J is TRBJ1-5; 7 bases match TRBD1. CDR3 amino acids: CARIKWDSNQPQHF. The CDR3 DNA sequence: TGTGCTAGAATTAAATGGGACAGTAATCAGCCCCAGCATTTT. The full variable domain, rest sourced from reference TRBV25-1 and TRBJ1-5, is EADIYQTPRYLVIGTGKKITLECSQTMGHDKMYWYQQDPGMELHLIHYSYGVNSTEKGDLSSESTVSRIRTEHFPLTLESARPSHTSQYLCARIKWDSNQPQHFGDGTRLSIL.